This T cell receptor beta chain was sequenced for a study of control samples from healthy donors and cancer patients (TCRdb year 2020). As concerns this clone: Its cognate antigen has yet to be identified. One base away there is no much larger clone; base qualities are not given.

A distance of 17 bases separates the germline ends of V and J, which lose 4 bases and 4 bases respectively. Sequences SGHRS (CDR1) and YFSETQ (CDR2) are obtained from the germline V gene. Measured from the cysteine to the phenylalanine, the CDR3 is 15 residues long. Solely the CDR3 DNA is kept, with 45 bases framed from the first base. The protocol used for the library was the immunoSEQ multiplex PCR assay. What TCRdb holds here is the immuneACCESS table cut down to in-frame rearrangements. Part of the clones is not present; checked against another copy, under half of the missing clones reflect an unresolved V gene, and the others are unexplained. For this sample there are 150,000 to 200,000 clones; approximately 92% appear just once. About 4% of the sample goes to the ten largest clones.

The rearrangement joined TRBV5-1 to TRBJ1-1; TRBD1 is perhaps the D gene, given 5 matching bases. The receptor comes from a woman aged 60-75 years in good health. The sequenced material came from blood. The CDR3 protein: CASSAYGTVGTEAFF. The sequenced DNA is TGCGCCAGCAGCGCCTATGGGACGGTGGGCACTGAAGCTTTCTTT.